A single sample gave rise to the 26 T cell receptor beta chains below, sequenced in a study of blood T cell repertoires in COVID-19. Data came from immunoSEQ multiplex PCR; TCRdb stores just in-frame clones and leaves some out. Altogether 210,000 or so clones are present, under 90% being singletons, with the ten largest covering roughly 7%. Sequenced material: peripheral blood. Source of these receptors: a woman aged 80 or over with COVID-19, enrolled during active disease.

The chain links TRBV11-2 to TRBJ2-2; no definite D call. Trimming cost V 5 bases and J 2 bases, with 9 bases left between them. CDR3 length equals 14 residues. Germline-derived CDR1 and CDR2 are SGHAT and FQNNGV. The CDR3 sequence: CASSNPLNTGELFF. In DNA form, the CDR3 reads TGTGCCAGCAGCAACCCCCTAAACACCGGGGAGCTGTTTTTT.

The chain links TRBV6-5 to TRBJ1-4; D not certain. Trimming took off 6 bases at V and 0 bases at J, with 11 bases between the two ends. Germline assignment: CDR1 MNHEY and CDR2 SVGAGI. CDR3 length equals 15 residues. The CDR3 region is CASSLRRTTNEKLFF. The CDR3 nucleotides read TGTGCCAGCAGCTTGAGGAGGACAACTAATGAAAAACTGTTTTTT.

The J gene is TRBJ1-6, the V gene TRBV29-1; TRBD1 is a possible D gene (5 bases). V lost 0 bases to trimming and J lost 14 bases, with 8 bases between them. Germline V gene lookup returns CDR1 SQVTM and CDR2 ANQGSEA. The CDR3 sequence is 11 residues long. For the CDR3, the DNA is TGCAGCGTTGAAGATGGGGGGACCCTCCACTTT. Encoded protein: CSVEDGGTLHF.

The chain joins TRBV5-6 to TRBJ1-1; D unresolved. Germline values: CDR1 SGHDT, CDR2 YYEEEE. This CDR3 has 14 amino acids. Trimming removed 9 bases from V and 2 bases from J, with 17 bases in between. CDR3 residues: CATSEGQRNTEAFF. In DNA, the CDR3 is TGTGCCACCTCAGAGGGCCAGAGAAACACTGAAGCTTTCTTT.

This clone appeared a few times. The CDR3 nucleotides are TGTGCCAGCAGTAATTCTTACCAAGAGACCCAGTACTTC. Residues: CASSNSYQETQYF. The J gene is TRBJ2-5, the V gene TRBV12-3 or TRBV12-4; D not resolved. This CDR3 has 13 residues. V lost 5 bases, J lost 0 bases, and 7 bases lay in between.

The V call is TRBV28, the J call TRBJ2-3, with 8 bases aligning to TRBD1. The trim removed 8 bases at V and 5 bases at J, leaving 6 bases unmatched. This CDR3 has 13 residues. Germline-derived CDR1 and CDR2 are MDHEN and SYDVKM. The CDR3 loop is CASRSGGRDTQYF. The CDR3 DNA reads TGTGCCAGCCGATCAGGGGGCCGAGATACGCAGTATTTT.

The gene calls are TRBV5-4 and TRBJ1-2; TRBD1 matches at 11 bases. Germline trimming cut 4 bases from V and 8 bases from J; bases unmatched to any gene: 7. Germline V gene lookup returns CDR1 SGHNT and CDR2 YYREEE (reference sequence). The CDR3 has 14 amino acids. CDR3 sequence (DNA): TGTGCCAGCAGCCTGGGACAGGGGGATAGAGGCTACACCTTC. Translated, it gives CASSLGQGDRGYTF.

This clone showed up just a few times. The CDR3 spells CASRTGGGGYTF. The DNA of the CDR3 is TGTGCCAGCAGAACAGGGGGCGGGGGCTACACCTTC. The chain recombines TRBV3-1 (or the pseudogene TRBV3-2) with TRBJ1-2; 9 bases line up with TRBD1. Per the germline V gene, CDR1 is LGHDT and CDR2 is YNNKEL (reference sequence). Losses at the gene ends were 6 bases for V and 8 bases for J; bases not matched to a gene: 4. There are 12 residues in the CDR3.

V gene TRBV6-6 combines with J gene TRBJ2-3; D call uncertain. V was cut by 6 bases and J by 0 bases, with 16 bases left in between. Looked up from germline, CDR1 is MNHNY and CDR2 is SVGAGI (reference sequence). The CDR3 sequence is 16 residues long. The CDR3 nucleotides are TGTGCCAGCAGGCCTAGACCGCACCATAGCACAGATACGCAGTATTTT. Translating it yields CASRPRPHHSTDTQYF.

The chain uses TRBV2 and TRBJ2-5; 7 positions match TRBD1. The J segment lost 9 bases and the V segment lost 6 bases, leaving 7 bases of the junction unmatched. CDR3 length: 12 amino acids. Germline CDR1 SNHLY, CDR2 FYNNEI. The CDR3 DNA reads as TGTGCCAGCAGCCAGGGGGACGGGGCCCAGTACTTC. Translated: CASSQGDGAQYF. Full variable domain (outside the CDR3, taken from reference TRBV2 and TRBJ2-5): EPEVTQTPSHQVTQMGQEVILRCVPISNHLYFYWYRQILGQKVEFLVSFYNNEISEKSEIFDDQFSVERPDGSNFTLKIRSTKLEDSAMYFCASSQGDGAQYFGPGTRLLVL.

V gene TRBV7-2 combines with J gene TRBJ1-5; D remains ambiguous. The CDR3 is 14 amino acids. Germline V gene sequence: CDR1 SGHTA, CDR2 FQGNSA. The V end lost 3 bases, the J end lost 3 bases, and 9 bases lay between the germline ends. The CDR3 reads CASSLVGPNQPQHF. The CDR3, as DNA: TGTGCCAGCAGCTTGGTTGGCCCCAATCAGCCCCAGCATTTT.

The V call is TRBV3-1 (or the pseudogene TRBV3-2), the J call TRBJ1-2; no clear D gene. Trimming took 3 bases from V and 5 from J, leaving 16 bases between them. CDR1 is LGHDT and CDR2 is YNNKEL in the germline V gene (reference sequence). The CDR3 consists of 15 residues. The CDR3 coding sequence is TGTGCCAGCAGCCAGGCCGGGCCCGGCGGGTATGGCTACACCTTC. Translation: CASSQAGPGGYGYTF.

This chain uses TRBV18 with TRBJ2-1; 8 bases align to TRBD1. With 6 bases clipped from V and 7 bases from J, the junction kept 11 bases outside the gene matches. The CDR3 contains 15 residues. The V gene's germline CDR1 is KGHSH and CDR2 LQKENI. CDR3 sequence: CASSSGTGLRNEQFF. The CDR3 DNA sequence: TGTGCCAGCTCGTCCGGGACAGGCCTAAGGAATGAGCAGTTCTTC.

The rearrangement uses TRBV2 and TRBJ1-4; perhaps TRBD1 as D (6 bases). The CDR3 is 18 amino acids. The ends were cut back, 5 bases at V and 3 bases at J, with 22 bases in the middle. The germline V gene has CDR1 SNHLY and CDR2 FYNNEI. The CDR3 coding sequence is TGTGCCAGCAGTAGGTGGGGGGGCCGGTACAGAGCTAATGAAAAACTGTTTTTT. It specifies CASSRWGGRYRANEKLFF. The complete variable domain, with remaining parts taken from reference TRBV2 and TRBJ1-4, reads EPEVTQTPSHQVTQMGQEVILRCVPISNHLYFYWYRQILGQKVEFLVSFYNNEISEKSEIFDDQFSVERPDGSNFTLKIRSTKLEDSAMYFCASSRWGGRYRANEKLFFGSGTQLSVL.

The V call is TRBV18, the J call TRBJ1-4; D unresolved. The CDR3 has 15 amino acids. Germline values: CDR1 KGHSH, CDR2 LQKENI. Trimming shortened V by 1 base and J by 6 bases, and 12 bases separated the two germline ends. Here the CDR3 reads CASSPLGVGYEKLFF. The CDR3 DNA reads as TGTGCCAGCTCACCACTGGGCGTCGGATATGAAAAACTGTTTTTT.

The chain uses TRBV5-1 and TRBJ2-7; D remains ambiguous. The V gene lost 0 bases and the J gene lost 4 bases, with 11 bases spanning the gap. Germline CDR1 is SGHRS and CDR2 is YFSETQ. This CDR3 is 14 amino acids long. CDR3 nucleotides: TGCGCCAGCAGCTTGGACGGTGAGTCTTACGAGCAGTACTTC. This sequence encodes CASSLDGESYEQYF.

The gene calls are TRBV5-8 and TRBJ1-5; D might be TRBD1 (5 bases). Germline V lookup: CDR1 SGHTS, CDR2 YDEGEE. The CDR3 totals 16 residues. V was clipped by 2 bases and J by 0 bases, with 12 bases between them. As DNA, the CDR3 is TGTGCCAGCAGCTTTCCAGGGATCTATAGCAATCAGCCCCAGCATTTT. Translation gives CASSFPGIYSNQPQHF.

Here the CDR3 reads CASSSTWGGGNSPLHF. The CDR3 region has the DNA TGTGCCAGCAGCTCCACTTGGGGGGGTGGTAATTCACCCCTCCACTTT. The J gene is TRBJ1-6, the V gene TRBV2, with a weak D call TRBD1 (5 bases). Germline V lookup: CDR1 SNHLY, CDR2 FYNNEI. Trimming left V 6 bases short and J 6 bases short, with 18 bases between. The CDR3 has 16 amino acids.

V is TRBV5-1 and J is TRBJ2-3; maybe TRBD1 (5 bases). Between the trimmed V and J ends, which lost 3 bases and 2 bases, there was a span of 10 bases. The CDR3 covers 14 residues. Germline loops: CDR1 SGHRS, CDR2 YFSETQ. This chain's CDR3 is CASSWVGDTDTQYF. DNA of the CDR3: TGCGCCAGCAGCTGGGTAGGGGACACAGATACGCAGTATTTT.

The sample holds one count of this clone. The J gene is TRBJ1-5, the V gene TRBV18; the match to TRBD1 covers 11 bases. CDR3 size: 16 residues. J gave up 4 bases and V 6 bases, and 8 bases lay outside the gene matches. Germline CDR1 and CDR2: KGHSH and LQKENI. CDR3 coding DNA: TGTGCCAGCTCTCTTGGACAGGGGGCTATTAATCAGCCCCAGCATTTT. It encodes CASSLGQGAINQPQHF.

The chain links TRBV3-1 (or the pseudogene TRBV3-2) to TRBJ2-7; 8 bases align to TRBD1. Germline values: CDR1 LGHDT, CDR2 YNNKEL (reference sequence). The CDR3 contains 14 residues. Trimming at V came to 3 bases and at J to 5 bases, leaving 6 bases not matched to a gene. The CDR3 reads CASSQWDRSDEQYF. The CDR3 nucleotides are TGTGCCAGCAGCCAGTGGGACAGGTCCGACGAGCAGTACTTC.

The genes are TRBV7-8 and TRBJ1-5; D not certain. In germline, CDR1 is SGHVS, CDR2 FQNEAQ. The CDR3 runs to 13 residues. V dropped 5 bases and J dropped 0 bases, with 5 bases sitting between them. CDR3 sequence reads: CASSPYSNQPQHF. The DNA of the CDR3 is TGTGCCAGCAGCCCTTATAGCAATCAGCCCCAGCATTTT.

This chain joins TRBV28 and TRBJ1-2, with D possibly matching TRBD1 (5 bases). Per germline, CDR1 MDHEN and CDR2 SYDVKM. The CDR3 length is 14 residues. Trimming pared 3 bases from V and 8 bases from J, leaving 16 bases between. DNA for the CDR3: TGTGCCAGCAGTTTTGGAGGGGCGCCCCACGGCTACACCTTC. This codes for CASSFGGAPHGYTF.

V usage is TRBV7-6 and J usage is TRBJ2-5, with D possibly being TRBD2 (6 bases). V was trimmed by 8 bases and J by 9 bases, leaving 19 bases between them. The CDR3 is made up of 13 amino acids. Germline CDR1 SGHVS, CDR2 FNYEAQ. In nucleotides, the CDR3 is TGTGCCAGCGCCCCGGGACTGGGGACGGCCCAGTACTTC. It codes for CASAPGLGTAQYF. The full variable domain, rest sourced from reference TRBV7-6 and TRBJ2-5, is GAGVSQSPRYKVTKRGQDVALRCDPISGHVSLYWYRQALGQGPEFLTYFNYEAQQDKSGLPNDRFSAERPEGSISTLTIQRTEQRDSAMYRCASAPGLGTAQYFGPGTRLLVL.

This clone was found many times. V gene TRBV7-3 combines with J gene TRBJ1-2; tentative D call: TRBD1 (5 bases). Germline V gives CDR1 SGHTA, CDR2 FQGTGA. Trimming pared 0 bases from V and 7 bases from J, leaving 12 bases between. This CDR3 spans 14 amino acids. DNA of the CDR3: TGTGCCAGCAGCTTAACGTATTCAGGGCCTGGCTACACCTTC. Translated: CASSLTYSGPGYTF.

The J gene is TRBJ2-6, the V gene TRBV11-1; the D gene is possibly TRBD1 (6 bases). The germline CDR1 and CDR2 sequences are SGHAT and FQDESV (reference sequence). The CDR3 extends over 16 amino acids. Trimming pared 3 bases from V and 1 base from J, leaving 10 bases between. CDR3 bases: TGTGCCAGCAGCTTTTTCAGGGGATCTGGGGCCAACGTCCTGACTTTC. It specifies CASSFFRGSGANVLTF.